This T cell receptor beta chain originates from a study of blood T cell repertoires in COVID-19. At the level of the study: Acute-phase and convalescent COVID-19 samples originated in the United States, Italy and Spain. The cDNA or gDNA used as material had been derived from T cells, B-cell-depleted T cells, or PBMCs.

Seattle researchers signed up patients amid active infection and tracked them longitudinally. The V gene's germline CDR1 is MNHEY and CDR2 SVGEGT. Trimming stripped 2 bases from V and 6 bases from J, with 6 bases between. The CDR3 runs to 12 residues. Original processing notes: From reference gene primer amplification, estimates of nucleated cell counts were derived. Sequenced by immunoSEQ multiplex PCR; TCRdb stores in-frame clones only, minus some. The DNA was the basis for D and trimming; V, J and clone size are from that table. The table shows fewer than 300,000 clones, with 80% to 90% occurring only once.

What was sequenced was peripheral blood. The sequence derives from a woman between 50 and 59 years old with COVID-19, enrolled during active disease. This sequence joins TRBV6-2 or TRBV6-3 and TRBJ2-3; no reliable D call. The DNA of the CDR3 is TGTGCCAGCAGTTACGGAGTGGATACGCAGTATTTT. Translating gives CASSYGVDTQYF.